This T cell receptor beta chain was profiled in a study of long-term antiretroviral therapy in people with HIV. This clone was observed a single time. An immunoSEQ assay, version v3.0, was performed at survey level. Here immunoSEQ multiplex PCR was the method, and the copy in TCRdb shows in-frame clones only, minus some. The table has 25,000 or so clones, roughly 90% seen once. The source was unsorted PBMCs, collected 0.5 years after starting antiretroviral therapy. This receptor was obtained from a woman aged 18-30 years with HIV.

The CDR3: CASSQFGQGARDTEAFF. The CDR3 nucleotides are TGTGCCAGCAGCCAATTCGGACAGGGGGCGCGGGACACTGAAGCTTTCTTT. V usage is TRBV14 and J usage is TRBJ1-1, with 11 positions matching TRBD1. CDR3 length: 17 residues. J lost 3 bases, V lost 2 bases, and 8 bases had no gene match. Germline V CDR1 and CDR2: SGHDN, FVKESK.